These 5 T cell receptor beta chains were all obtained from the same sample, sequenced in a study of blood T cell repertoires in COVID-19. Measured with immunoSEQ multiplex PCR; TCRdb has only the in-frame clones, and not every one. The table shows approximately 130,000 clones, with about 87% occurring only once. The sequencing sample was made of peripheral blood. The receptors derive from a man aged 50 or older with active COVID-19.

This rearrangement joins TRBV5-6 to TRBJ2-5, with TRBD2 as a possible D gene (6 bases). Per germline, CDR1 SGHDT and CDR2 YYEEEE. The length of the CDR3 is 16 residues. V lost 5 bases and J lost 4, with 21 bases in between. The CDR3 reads CASRRLGSGRIETQYF. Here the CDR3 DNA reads TGTGCCAGCAGGCGGCTCGGGAGTGGGAGGATAGAGACCCAGTACTTC.

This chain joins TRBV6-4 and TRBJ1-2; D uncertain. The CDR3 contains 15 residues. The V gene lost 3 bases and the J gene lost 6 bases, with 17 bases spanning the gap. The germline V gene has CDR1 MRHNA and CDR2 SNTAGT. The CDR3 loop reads CASSESFAGYDGYTF. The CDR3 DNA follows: TGTGCCAGCAGTGAGTCCTTTGCAGGATACGATGGCTACACCTTC.

The CDR3 spells CASSKAERTGQGSPSNQPQHF. CDR3 sequence (DNA): TGTGCCAGCAGCAAAGCCGAGAGAACGGGACAGGGATCCCCGAGCAATCAGCCCCAGCATTTT. This sequence joins TRBV21-1 and TRBJ1-5; the table's D call, TRBD1, was not checked against the DNA. TRBV21-1 is a known pseudogene. The CDR3 loop spans 21 amino acids.

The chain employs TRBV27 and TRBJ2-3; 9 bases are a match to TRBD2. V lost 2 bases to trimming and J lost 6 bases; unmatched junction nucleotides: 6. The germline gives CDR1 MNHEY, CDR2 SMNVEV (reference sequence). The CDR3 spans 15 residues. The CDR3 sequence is CASSLKAGGRDTQYF. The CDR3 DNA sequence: TGTGCCAGCAGTTTAAAAGCGGGGGGCAGGGATACGCAGTATTTT.

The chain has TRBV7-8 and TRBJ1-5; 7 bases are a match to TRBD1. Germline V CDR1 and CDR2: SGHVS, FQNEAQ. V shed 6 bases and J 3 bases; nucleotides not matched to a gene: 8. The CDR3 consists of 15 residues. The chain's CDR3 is CASSSIGTDNQPQHF. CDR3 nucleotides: TGTGCCAGCAGTTCCATCGGGACAGACAATCAGCCCCAGCATTTT.